This TCR beta chain comes out of a study of cytomegalovirus exposure and HLA in healthy donors. Findings and limits, study-wide: The study labeled more than 150 TCR beta chains cytomegalovirus-associated.

Method: immunoSEQ multiplex PCR; TCRdb's copy keeps in-frame clones and lacks some. The repertoire holds roughly 250,000 clones, with around 91% as singletons. In regard to this clone: Its antigen remains unknown.

The J segment lost 7 bases and the V segment lost 5 bases, leaving 8 bases of the junction unmatched. The CDR3 runs to 14 residues. Looked up from germline, CDR1 is MNHEY and CDR2 is SVGAGI. The source material was PBMCs. The source of this sequence is a woman aged 18-30 years in good health and CMV-seronegative. This chain uses TRBV6-5 with TRBJ1-5; 7 bases are shared with TRBD1. This CDR3 reads CASSPAGGGQPQHF. The CDR3 DNA follows: TGTGCCAGCAGTCCCGCAGGGGGAGGACAGCCCCAGCATTTT.